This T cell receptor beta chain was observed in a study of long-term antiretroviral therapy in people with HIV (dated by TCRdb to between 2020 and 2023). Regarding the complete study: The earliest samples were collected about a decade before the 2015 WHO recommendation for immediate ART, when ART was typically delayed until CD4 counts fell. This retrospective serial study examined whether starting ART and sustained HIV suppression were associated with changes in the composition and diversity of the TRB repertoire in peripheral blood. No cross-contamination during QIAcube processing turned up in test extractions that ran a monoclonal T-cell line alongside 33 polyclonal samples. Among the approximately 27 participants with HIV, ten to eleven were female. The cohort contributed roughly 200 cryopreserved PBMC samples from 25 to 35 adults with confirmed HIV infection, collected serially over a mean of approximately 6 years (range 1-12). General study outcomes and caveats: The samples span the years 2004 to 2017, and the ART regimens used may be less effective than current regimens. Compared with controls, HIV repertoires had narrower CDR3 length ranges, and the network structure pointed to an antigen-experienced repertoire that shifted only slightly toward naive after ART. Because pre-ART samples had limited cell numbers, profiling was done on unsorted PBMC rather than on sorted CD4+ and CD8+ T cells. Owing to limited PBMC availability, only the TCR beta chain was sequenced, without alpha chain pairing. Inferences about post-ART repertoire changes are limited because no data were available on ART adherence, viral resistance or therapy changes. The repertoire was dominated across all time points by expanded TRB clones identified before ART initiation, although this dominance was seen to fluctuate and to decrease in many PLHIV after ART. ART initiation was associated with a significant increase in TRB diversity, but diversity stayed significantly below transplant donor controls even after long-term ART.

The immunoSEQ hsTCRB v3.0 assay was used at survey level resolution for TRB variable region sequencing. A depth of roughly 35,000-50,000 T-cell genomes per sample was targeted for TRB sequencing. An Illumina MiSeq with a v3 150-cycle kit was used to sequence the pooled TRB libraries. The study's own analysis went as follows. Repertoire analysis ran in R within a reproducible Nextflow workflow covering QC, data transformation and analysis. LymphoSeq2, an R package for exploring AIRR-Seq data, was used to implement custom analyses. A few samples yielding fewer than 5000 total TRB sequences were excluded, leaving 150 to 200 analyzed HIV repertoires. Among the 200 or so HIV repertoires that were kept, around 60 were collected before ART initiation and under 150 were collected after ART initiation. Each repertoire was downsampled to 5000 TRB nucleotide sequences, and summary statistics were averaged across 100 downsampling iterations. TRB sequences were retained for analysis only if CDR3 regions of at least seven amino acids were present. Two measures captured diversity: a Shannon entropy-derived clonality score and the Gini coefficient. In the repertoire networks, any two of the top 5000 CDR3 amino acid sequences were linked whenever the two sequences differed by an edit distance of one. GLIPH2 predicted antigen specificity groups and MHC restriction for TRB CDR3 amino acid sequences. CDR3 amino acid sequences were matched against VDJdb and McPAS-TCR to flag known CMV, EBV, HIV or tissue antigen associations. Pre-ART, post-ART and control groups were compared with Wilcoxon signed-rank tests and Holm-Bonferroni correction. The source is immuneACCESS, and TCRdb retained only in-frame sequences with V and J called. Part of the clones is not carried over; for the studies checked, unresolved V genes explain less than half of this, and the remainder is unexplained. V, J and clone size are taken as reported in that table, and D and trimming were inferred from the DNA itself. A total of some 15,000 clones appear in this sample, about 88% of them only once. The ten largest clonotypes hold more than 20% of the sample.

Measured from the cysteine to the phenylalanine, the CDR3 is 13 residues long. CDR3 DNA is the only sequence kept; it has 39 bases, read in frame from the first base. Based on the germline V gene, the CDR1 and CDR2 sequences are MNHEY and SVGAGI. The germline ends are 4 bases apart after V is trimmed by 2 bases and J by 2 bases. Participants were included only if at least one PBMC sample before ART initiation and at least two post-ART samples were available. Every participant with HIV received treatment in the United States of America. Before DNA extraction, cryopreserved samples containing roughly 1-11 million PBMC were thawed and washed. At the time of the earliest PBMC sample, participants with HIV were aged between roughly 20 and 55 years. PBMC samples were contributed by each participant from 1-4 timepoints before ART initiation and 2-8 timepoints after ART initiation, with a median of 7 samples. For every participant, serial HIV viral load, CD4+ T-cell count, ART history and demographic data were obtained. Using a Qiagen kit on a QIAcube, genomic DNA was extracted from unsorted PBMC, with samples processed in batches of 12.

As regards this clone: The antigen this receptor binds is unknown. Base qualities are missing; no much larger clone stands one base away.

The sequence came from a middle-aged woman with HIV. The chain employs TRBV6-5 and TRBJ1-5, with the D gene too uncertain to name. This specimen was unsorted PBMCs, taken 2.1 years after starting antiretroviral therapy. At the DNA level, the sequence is TGTGCCAGCAGTTACCAAGGCAATCAGCCCCAGCATTTT. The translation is CASSYQGNQPQHF.